One sample yielded the 12 T cell receptor beta chains listed below, sequenced in a study of T-cell reconstitution after alpha-beta-depleted transplantation in children. The library targeted TCRbeta and was prepared with unique molecular identifiers. TCRdb redid the calling of the PCR reads with MiXCR, one entry per CDR3 protein. The sample lists 400,000 to 550,000 distinct CDR3 sequences, about 10% seen once, with around 2% in the top ten. The material sequenced was PBMCs, taken before TCRalphabeta/CD19-depleted stem cell transplant. Every receptor here comes from a child younger than 10 with inherited bone marrow failure, due to receive a stem cell transplant.

There are many counts of this clonotype. The chain recombines TRBV20-1 with TRBJ2-7; D is possibly TRBD1 or TRBD2 (5 bases each). CDR1 is DFQATT, CDR2 SNEGSKA, per germline (reference sequence). V lost 6 bases to trimming and J lost 1 base, with 19 bases between them. The CDR3 has 15 residues. The CDR3 region has the DNA TGCAGTGCCGTAGTGGGGGTCAAAGCGTCCTACGAGCAGTACTTC. As protein: CSAVVGVKASYEQYF.

This clonotype was counted many times. The rearrangement uses TRBV4-3 and TRBJ1-6; D is unclear. CDR3 length: 15 amino acids. CDR1 and CDR2 from the germline V gene are LGHNA and YSLEER. V was pared by 1 base and J by 9 bases, with 13 bases between. The CDR3 reads CASSQGSTDASPLHF. CDR3 DNA: TGCGCCAGCAGCCAAGGTTCCACAGATGCTTCACCCCTCCACTTT.

This clonotype has at least ten counts. V usage is TRBV20-1 and J usage is TRBJ1-3, with D hard to call. Per germline, CDR1 DFQATT and CDR2 SNEGSKA (reference sequence). V dropped 0 bases and J dropped 6 bases, with 9 bases sitting between them. The length of the CDR3 is 13 residues. CDR3 in amino acids: CSARDHRLNTIYF. DNA of the CDR3: TGCAGTGCTAGAGATCATCGGTTAAACACCATATATTTT.

This clonotype showed up many times. The chain carries TRBV7-2 and TRBJ2-1, with 8 bases lining up with TRBD2. After removal of 0 bases from V and 2 bases from J, the junction contained 9 bases not matched to a gene. Germline loops: CDR1 SGHTA, CDR2 FQGNSA. CDR3 length: 18 residues. The DNA of the CDR3 is TGTGCCAGCAGCTTAGCGCTCGAACTAGCGGCGGCCTACAATGAGCAGTTCTTC. The encoded protein is CASSLALELAAAYNEQFF.

The V call is TRBV4-2, the J call TRBJ2-1; no clear D. The V end was cut by 4 bases, the J end by 2 bases, with 12 bases between. Germline lookup yields CDR1 LGHNA and CDR2 YNFKEQ. The CDR3 runs to 15 residues. This CDR3 is CASSPGLPPYNEQFF. CDR3 bases: TGTGCCAGCAGCCCCGGGCTCCCCCCCTACAATGAGCAGTTCTTC.

This clonotype has a count of ten or more. The chain is built from TRBV29-1 and TRBJ2-5, with TRBD2 matching 7 bases. The germline gives CDR1 SQVTM, CDR2 ANQGSEA. This CDR3 is 11 amino acids long. V shed 7 bases, J shed 7 bases, and the junction held 6 bases outside the gene matches. CDR3 in amino acids: CSATGGSTQYF. Written as DNA, the CDR3 is TGCAGCGCCACCGGGGGGTCGACCCAGTACTTC.

This chain connects TRBV28 to TRBJ2-5; 11 bases match TRBD1. The CDR3 spans 19 residues. Trimming removed 6 bases from V and 4 bases from J; junction bases left unmatched: 19. Germline V gene data show CDR1 as MDHEN and CDR2 as SYDVKM. CDR3 in DNA: TGTGCCAGCAGCCCTCTTCGGACAGGGGGCTTCGAACCGGGAGAGACCCAGTACTTC. This gives the protein CASSPLRTGGFEPGETQYF.

This clonotype was seen at least ten times. The rearrangement uses TRBV27 and TRBJ2-7, with a weak D call TRBD1 (7 bases). Germline-derived CDR1 and CDR2 are MNHEY and SMNVEV (reference sequence). Trimming shortened V by 0 bases and J by 2 bases, and 14 bases separated the two germline ends. The CDR3 spans 16 residues. CDR3 nucleotide sequence: TGTGCCAGCAGTTTATCAAGGGGGCGGGGACCCTACGAGCAGTACTTC. Amino acids: CASSLSRGRGPYEQYF.

This clonotype showed up many times. The chain links TRBV29-1 to TRBJ2-1; no firm D call. Per germline, CDR1 SQVTM and CDR2 ANQGSEA. The germline V and J ends were trimmed by 3 bases and 4 bases, with 13 bases remaining between them. The length of the CDR3 is 14 residues. The CDR3 bases are TGCAGCGTTGAGCCCCGGGCTGGGTACAATGAGCAGTTCTTC. This gives the protein CSVEPRAGYNEQFF.

This clonotype came up many times. The rearrangement links TRBV7-9 to TRBJ2-5; tentative D call: TRBD2 (6 bases). V was shortened by 5 bases and J by 5 bases, with 18 bases between the two germline ends. This CDR3 region has 15 residues. The germline V gene has CDR1 SEHNR and CDR2 FQNEAQ (reference sequence). The CDR3 reads CASSPATGGRETQYF. The DNA for the CDR3 is TGTGCCAGCAGCCCTGCGACCGGGGGAAGGGAGACCCAGTACTTC.

This clonotype was counted once. The CDR3 region is CASSLQPGRNEETQYF. In nucleotides, the CDR3 is TGCGCCAGCAGCTTGCAACCGGGACGGAATGAAGAGACCCAGTACTTC. This chain links TRBV5-1 with TRBJ2-5; possibly TRBD1 or TRBD2 for D (5 bases each). With 1 base removed from V and 3 bases from J, the gap between germline ends came to 16 bases. Germline V gives CDR1 SGHRS, CDR2 YFSETQ. CDR3 size: 16 residues. Combining the CDR3 with reference TRBV5-1 and TRBJ2-5 gives the whole variable domain KAGVTQTPRYLIKTRGQQVTLSCSPISGHRSVSWYQQTPGQGLQFLFEYFSETQRNKGNFPGRFSGRQFSNSRSEMNVSTLELGDSALYLCASSLQPGRNEETQYFGPGTRLLVL.

Many counts were recorded for this clonotype. This rearrangement joins TRBV29-1 to TRBJ2-5, with D unresolved. Germline CDR1 and CDR2: SQVTM and ANQGSEA. This CDR3 has 12 amino acids. The germline V and J ends were trimmed by 7 bases and 1 base, with 10 bases remaining between them. CDR3 coding DNA: TGCAGCGCCCTGACGGTCCAAGAGACCCAGTACTTC. Translation: CSALTVQETQYF.